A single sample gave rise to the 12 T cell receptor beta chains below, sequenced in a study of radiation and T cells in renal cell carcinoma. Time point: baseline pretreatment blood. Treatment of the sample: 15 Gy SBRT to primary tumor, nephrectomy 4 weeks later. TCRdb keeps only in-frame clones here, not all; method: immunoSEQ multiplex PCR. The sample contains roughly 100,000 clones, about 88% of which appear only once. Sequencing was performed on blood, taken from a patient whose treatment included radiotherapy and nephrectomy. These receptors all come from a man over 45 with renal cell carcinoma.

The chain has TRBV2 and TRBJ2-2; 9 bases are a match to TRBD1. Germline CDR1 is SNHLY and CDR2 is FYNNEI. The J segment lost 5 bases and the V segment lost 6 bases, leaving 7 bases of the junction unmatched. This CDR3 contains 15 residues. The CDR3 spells CASRAGTGQTGELFF. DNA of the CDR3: TGTGCCAGCAGGGCGGGGACAGGGCAGACCGGGGAGCTGTTTTTT.

The CDR3: CASSHSPSDGQQFF. The CDR3, as DNA: TGCGCCAGCAGCCACTCGCCCTCGGACGGGCAGCAGTTCTTC. The chain recombines TRBV4-3 with TRBJ2-1; D call uncertain. The CDR3 is made up of 14 amino acids. The germline V gene encodes CDR1 LGHNA and CDR2 YSLEER. V dropped 3 bases and J dropped 11 bases, with 17 bases sitting between them.

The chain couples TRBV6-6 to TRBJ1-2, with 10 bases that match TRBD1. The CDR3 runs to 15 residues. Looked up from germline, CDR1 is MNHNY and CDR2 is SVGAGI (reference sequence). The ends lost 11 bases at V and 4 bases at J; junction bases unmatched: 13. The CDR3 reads CACGQGGKPLYGYTF. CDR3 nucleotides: TGTGCCTGCGGACAGGGGGGTAAACCTCTCTATGGCTACACCTTC.

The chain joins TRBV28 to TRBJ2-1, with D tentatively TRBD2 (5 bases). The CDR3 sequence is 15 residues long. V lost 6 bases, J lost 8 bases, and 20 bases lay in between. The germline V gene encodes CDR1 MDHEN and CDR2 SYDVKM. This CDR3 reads CASSPQAGEGHEQFF. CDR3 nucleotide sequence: TGTGCCAGCAGCCCGCAGGCGGGCGAAGGTCATGAGCAGTTCTTC.

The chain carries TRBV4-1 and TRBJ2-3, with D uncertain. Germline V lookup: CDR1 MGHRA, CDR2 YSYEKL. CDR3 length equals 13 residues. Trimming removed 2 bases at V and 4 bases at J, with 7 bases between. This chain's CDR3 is CASSQFGADTQYF. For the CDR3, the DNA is TGCGCCAGCAGCCAATTCGGTGCAGATACGCAGTATTTT.

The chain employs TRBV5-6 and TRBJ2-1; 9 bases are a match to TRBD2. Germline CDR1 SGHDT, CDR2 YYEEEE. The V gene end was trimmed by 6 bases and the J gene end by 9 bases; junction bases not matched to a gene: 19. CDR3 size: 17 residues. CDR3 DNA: TGTGCCAGCATCCCCTTCGGGGGCGGGAGGGTAAACGGTGAGCAGTTCTTC. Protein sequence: CASIPFGGGRVNGEQFF.

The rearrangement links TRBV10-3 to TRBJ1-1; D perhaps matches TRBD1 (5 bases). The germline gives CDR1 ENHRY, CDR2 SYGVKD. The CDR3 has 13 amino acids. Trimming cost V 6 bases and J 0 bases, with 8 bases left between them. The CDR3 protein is CAIRRGVNTEAFF. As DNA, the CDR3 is TGTGCCATCAGACGGGGCGTGAACACTGAAGCTTTCTTT.

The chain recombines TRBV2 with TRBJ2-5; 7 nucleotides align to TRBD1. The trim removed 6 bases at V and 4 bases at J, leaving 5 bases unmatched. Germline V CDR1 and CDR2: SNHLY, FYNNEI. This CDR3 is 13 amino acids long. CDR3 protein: CASRPDRVETQYF. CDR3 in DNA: TGTGCCAGCAGACCTGACAGGGTAGAGACCCAGTACTTC. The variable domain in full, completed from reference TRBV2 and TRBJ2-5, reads EPEVTQTPSHQVTQMGQEVILRCVPISNHLYFYWYRQILGQKVEFLVSFYNNEISEKSEIFDDQFSVERPDGSNFTLKIRSTKLEDSAMYFCASRPDRVETQYFGPGTRLLVL.

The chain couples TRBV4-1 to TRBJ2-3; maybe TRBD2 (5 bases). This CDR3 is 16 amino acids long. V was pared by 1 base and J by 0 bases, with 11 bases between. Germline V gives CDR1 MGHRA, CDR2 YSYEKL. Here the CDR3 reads CASSQGPGISTDTQYF. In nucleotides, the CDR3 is TGCGCCAGCAGCCAAGGGCCCGGGATCAGCACAGATACGCAGTATTTT.

DNA for the CDR3: TGTGCCAGTAGTCTTGGAGGGACAGTCCTGGTCCACGAGCAGTACTTC. This gives the protein CASSLGGTVLVHEQYF. J is TRBJ2-7 and V is TRBV19; the D gene is possibly TRBD1 (7 bases). Germline V gene sequence: CDR1 LNHDA, CDR2 SQIVND (reference sequence). This CDR3 is 16 amino acids long. Trimming removed 5 bases from V and 5 bases from J, with 22 bases in between.

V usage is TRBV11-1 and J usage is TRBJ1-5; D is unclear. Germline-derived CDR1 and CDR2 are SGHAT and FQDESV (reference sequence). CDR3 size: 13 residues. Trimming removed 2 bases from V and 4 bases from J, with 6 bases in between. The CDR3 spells CASSLSRNQPQHF. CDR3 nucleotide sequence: TGTGCCAGCAGCTTATCCAGGAATCAGCCCCAGCATTTT.

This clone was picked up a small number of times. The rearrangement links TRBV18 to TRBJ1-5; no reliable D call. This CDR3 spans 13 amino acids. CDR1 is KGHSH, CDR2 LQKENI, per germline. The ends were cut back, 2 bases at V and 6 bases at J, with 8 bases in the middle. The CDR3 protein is CASSPTLGQPQHF. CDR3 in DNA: TGTGCCAGCTCACCAACCCTCGGTCAGCCCCAGCATTTT.